The present TCR beta chain was sequenced within a study of T-cell reconstitution after alpha-beta-depleted transplantation in children. Study-level results: Recipient T cells and thymic progenitors that survived gave rise to the high TCRbeta diversity observed at day 60 in some patients. T-cell counts and diversity at one year post-transplant came mainly from newly produced T cells.

In this sample, this clonotype turned up many times. Its antigen is unidentified. Preparation of the TCRbeta library was carried out with unique molecular identifiers. In TCRdb, the PCR reads were re-called with MiXCR into one record per CDR3 protein. The data show approximately 500,000 distinct CDR3 sequences, more than 9% seen once. Trimming at V came to 7 bases and at J to 8 bases, leaving 9 bases not matched to a gene. The CDR3 is made up of 12 amino acids. The V gene's germline CDR1 is SQVTM and CDR2 ANQGSEA. The input for sequencing was PBMCs, taken before TCRalphabeta/CD19-depleted stem cell transplant. The clonotype originates from a child aged 2 to 10 with inherited bone marrow failure, due to receive a stem cell transplant. The chain carries TRBV29-1 and TRBJ1-1, with 8 bases lining up with TRBD1. This chain's CDR3 is CSERTGLAEAFF. DNA for the CDR3: TGCAGCGAAAGGACAGGGTTGGCGGAAGCTTTCTTT.